The 3 T cell receptor beta chains below come from one sample, sequenced in a study of human T cells and chemical hapten exposure. Stated time point: patch test 1, 2 weeks after DPC sensitization. The treatment: therapeutic diphenylcyclopropenone sensitization with weekly scalp DPC. Someone pulled total RNA out of unfractionated whole blood. A single record per CDR3 protein comes from TCRdb applying MiXCR to the RACE reads. The sample holds 42,000 or so distinct CDR3 sequences; 3% to 4.5% are singletons and the top ten take 26%. The sequencing here drew on whole blood, taken in connection with sensitization to the hapten diphenylcyclopropenone (DPC). Receptor source: a middle-aged man with alopecia areata. Some clones in this sample may be carry-over from other donors' samples.

This clonotype was found many times. The rearrangement links TRBV6-5 to TRBJ2-1; D could derive from TRBD1 or TRBD2 (5 bases each). The CDR3 length is 13 residues. Trimming left V 6 bases short and J 9 bases short, with 15 bases between. Germline CDR1 is MNHEY and CDR2 is SVGAGI. CDR3 amino acids: CASSPGPQGEQFF. The DNA for the CDR3 is TGTGCCAGCAGCCCGGGGCCTCAGGGTGAGCAGTTCTTC.

This clonotype was detected many times. The chain carries TRBV5-1 and TRBJ2-6; 7 nucleotides match TRBD1. CDR1 and CDR2 (germline): SGHRS, YFSETQ. CDR3 size: 17 residues. V lost 0 bases to trimming and J lost 4 bases; unmatched junction nucleotides: 7. CDR3 sequence: CASSLERQGAGANVLTF. CDR3 in DNA: TGCGCCAGCAGCTTGGAGAGACAGGGTGCCGGGGCCAACGTCCTGACTTTC.

This clonotype was seen repeatedly, ten times or more. The J gene is TRBJ2-4, the V gene TRBV6-5; 10 nucleotides agree with TRBD1. Losses at the gene ends were 4 bases for V and 10 bases for J; bases not matched to a gene: 19. From germline, CDR1 is MNHEY and CDR2 SVGAGI. This CDR3 comprises 18 residues. CDR3 in amino acids: CASSSIMPLRDRGEIQYF. DNA of the CDR3: TGTGCCAGCAGTTCCATCATGCCCCTTCGGGACAGGGGAGAAATTCAGTACTTC.